The entry below gives a single TCR beta chain sequence along with its context. These data originate in a study of immune evolution from preneoplasia to lung adenocarcinoma. The repertoire was sequenced with immunoSEQ multiplex PCR; TCRdb's copy has only in-frame clones and lacks some. This table holds over 30,000 clones, roughly 74% found once. This receptor was identified in a person aged 60 to 70 with lung adenocarcinoma. The sequenced sample consisted of FFPE invasive lung adenocarcinoma tissue.

The CDR3 nucleotides are TGTGCCAGCAGTAAACAGGGGGCGCGAAGCAATCAGCCCCAGCATTTT. Its translation: CASSKQGARSNQPQHF. The rearrangement links TRBV6-6 to TRBJ1-5, with 9 positions matching TRBD1. The CDR3 loop spans 16 amino acids. Germline loops: CDR1 MNHNY, CDR2 SVGAGI (reference sequence). The V gene end was trimmed by 5 bases and the J gene end by 1 base; junction bases not matched to a gene: 6.